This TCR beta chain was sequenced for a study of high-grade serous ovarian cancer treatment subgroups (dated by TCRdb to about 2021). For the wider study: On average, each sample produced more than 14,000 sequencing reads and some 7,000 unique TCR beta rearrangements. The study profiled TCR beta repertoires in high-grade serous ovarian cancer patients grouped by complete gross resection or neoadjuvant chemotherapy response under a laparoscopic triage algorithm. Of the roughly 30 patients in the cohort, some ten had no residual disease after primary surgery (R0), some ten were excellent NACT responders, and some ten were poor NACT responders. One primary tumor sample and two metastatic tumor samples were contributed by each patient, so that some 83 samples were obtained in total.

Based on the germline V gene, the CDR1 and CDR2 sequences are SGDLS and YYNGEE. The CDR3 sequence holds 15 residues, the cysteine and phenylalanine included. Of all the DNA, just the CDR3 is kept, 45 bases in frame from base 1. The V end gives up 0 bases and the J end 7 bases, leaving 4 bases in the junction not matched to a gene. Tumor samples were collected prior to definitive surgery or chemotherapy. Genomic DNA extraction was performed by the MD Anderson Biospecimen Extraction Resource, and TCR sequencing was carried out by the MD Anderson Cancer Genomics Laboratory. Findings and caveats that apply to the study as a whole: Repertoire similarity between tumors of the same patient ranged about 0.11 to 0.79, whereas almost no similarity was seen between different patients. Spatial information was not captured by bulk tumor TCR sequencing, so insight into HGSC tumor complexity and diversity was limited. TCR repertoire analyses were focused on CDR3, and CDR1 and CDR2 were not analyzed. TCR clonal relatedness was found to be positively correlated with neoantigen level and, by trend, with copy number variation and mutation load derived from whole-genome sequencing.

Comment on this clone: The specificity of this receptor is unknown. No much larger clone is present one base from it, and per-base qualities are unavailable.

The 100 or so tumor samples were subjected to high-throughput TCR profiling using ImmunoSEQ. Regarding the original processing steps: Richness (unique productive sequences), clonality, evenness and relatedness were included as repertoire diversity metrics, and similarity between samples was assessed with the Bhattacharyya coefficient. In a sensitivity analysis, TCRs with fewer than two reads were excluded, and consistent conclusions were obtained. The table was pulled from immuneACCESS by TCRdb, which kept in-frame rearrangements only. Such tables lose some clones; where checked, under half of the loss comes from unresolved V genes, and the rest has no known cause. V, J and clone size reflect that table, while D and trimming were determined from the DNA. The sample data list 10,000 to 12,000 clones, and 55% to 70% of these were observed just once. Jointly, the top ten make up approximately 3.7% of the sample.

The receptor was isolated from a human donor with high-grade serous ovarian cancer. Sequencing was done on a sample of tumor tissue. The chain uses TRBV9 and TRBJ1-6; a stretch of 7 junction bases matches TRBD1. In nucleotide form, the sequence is TGTGCCAGCAGCGTAGTGGGGACAGTCAATTCACCCCTCCACTTT. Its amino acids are CASSVVGTVNSPLHF. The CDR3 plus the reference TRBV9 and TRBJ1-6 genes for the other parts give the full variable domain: DSGVTQTPKHLITATGQRVTLRCSPRSGDLSVYWYQQSLDQGLQFLIQYYNGEERAKGNILERFSAQQFPDLHSELNLSSLELGDSALYFCASSVVGTVNSPLHFGNGTRLTVT.